A single sample gave rise to the 12 T cell receptor beta chains below, sequenced in a study of cytomegalovirus exposure and HLA in healthy donors. Vbeta (60) and Jbeta (13) primers were used in the PCR. Repertoires were generated with immunoSEQ multiplex PCR, while TCRdb's copy carries only in-frame clones and drops some. This repertoire shows approximately 150,000 clones, 60% to 85% found once; its top ten account for less than 2%. The material sequenced was PBMCs. The receptor source for this set is a man aged 35-49 years in good health and CMV-seronegative.

V is TRBV19 and J is TRBJ1-2; D not certain. Germline V CDR1 and CDR2: LNHDA, SQIVND (reference sequence). Deletions cut 4 bases from V and 2 bases from J, with 26 bases between. The CDR3 covers 19 residues. For the CDR3, the DNA is TGTGCCAGTAGTAGCCGCCAGATGAGGAGCTTACCAACAAACTATGGCTACACCTTC. Amino acids: CASSSRQMRSLPTNYGYTF.

The V call is TRBV5-4, the J call TRBJ2-3; D is unresolved. The length of the CDR3 is 15 residues. CDR1 is SGHNT, CDR2 YYREEE, per germline (reference sequence). The V end was cut by 1 base, the J end by 1 base, with 10 bases between. The CDR3 sequence: CASSLPLVGTDTQYF. CDR3 nucleotides: TGTGCCAGCAGCTTGCCCCTAGTTGGCACAGATACGCAGTATTTT.

The genes are TRBV7-9 and TRBJ2-7; TRBD2 aligns across 8 bases. This CDR3 is 15 amino acids long. Trimming removed 2 bases from V and 4 bases from J; junction bases left unmatched: 7. Germline CDR1 and CDR2: SEHNR and FQNEAQ (reference sequence). Here the CDR3 reads CASSLSSGGAYEQYF. The CDR3 region has the DNA TGTGCCAGCAGCTTATCCAGCGGGGGCGCATACGAGCAGTACTTC.

The chain combines TRBV12-5 with TRBJ1-1; no clear D gene. Trimming removed 1 base at V and 2 bases at J, with 17 bases between. CDR3 length equals 17 residues. In germline, CDR1 is LGHNT, CDR2 FRNRAP. CDR3 sequence reads: CASGLGGPAETNTEAFF. DNA for the CDR3: TGTGCTAGTGGTTTGGGAGGTCCGGCGGAGACTAACACTGAAGCTTTCTTT.

CDR3 nucleotides: TGTGCCAGCAGTTACGGGACAGGGATCCATCAGCCCCAGCATTTT. It yields the protein CASSYGTGIHQPQHF. The chain carries TRBV6-5 and TRBJ1-5, with 9 nucleotides matching TRBD1. CDR1 MNHEY and CDR2 SVGAGI come from the germline V gene. This CDR3 has 15 amino acids. Trimming at V came to 2 bases and at J to 5 bases, leaving 4 bases not matched to a gene.

The V and J genes are TRBV19 and TRBJ1-2; TRBD1 agrees at 7 bases. The V and J ends lost 0 bases and 5 bases, in that order; junction bases with no gene match: 3. Germline CDR1 is LNHDA and CDR2 is SQIVND (reference sequence). The CDR3 runs 14 residues. The CDR3 loop reads CASSIDGQAYGYTF. CDR3 nucleotides: TGTGCCAGTAGTATAGACGGACAGGCTTATGGCTACACCTTC.

The chain carries TRBV28 and TRBJ1-2; 8 nucleotides agree with TRBD1. In germline, CDR1 is MDHEN, CDR2 SYDVKM. The CDR3 extends over 14 amino acids. V lost 4 bases and J lost 3; bases outside the gene matches: 4. Here the CDR3 DNA reads TGTGCCAGCAGTTCCGGACAGGGCTACTATGGCTACACCTTC. This gives the protein CASSSGQGYYGYTF.

The count of this clone is one. The gene calls are TRBV20-1 and TRBJ2-7; D not resolved. Germline CDR1 reads DFQATT; CDR2 reads SNEGSKA (reference sequence). This CDR3 contains 11 residues. Trimming left V 1 base short and J 2 bases short, with 3 bases between. The CDR3 nucleotides read TGCAGTGCTAGAGGGCCCTACGAGCAGTACTTC. Its protein is CSARGPYEQYF.

V and J are TRBV27 and TRBJ2-7; D is perhaps TRBD1 (6 bases). Per germline, CDR1 MNHEY and CDR2 SMNVEV (reference sequence). V lost 0 bases, J lost 5 bases, and 20 bases lay in between. The CDR3 runs 17 residues. CDR3 amino acids: CASSLSPDRLHPNEQYF. The CDR3 DNA sequence: TGTGCCAGCAGTTTATCCCCAGACAGGCTACATCCGAACGAGCAGTACTTC.

The V and J genes are TRBV29-1 and TRBJ2-3; D is possibly TRBD2 (7 bases). Trimming shortened V by 1 base and J by 4 bases, and 12 bases separated the two germline ends. Germline loops: CDR1 SQVTM, CDR2 ANQGSEA. The CDR3 is 14 residues long. Here the CDR3 reads CSVEGGGRPDTQYF. For the CDR3, the DNA is TGCAGCGTTGAAGGGGGGGGCAGACCAGATACGCAGTATTTT.

This chain uses TRBV25-1 with TRBJ2-2; TRBD2 agrees at 7 bases. This CDR3 has 14 residues. Germline CDR1 reads MGHDK; CDR2 reads SYGVNS. Trimming at V came to 2 bases and at J to 4 bases, leaving 1 base not matched to a gene. CDR3 residues: CASSERGGTGELFF. The CDR3 DNA follows: TGTGCCAGCAGTGAACGCGGGGGCACCGGGGAGCTGTTTTTT.

This rearrangement joins TRBV6-5 to TRBJ1-6; 7 bases are a match to TRBD1. The CDR3 sequence is 15 residues long. CDR1 and CDR2 (germline): MNHEY, SVGAGI. J gave up 6 bases and V 1 base, and 3 bases lay outside the gene matches. CDR3 coding DNA: TGTGCCAGCAGTTACTGGACAGGAGCTAATTCACCCCTCCACTTT. Its translation: CASSYWTGANSPLHF.